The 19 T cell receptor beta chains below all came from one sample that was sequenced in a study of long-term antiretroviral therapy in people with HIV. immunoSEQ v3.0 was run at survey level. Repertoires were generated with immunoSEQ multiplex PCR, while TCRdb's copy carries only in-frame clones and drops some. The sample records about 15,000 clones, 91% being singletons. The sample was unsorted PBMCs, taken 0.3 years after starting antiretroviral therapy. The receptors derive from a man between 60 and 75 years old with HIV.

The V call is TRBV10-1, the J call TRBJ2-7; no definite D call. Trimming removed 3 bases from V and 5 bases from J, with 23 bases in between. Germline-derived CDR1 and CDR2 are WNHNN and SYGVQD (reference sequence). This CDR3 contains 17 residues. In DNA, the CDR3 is TGCGCCAGCAGTGAAACACCTTTCGCCGGCAGAATCCACGAGCAGTACTTC. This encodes CASSETPFAGRIHEQYF.

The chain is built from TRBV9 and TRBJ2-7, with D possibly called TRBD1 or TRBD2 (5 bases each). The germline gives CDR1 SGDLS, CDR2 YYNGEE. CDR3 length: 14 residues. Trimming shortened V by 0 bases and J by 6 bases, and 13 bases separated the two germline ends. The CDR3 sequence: CASSVARGLSEQYF. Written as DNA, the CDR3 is TGTGCCAGCAGCGTAGCGAGGGGTCTTAGCGAGCAGTACTTC. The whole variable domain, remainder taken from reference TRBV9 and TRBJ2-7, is DSGVTQTPKHLITATGQRVTLRCSPRSGDLSVYWYQQSLDQGLQFLIQYYNGEERAKGNILERFSAQQFPDLHSELNLSSLELGDSALYFCASSVARGLSEQYFGPGTRLTVT.

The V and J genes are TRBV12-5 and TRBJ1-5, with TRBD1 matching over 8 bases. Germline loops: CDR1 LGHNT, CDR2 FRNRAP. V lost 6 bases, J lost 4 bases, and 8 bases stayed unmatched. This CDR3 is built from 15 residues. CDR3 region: CASGLGQGGNQPQHF. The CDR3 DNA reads TGTGCTAGTGGCCTCGGACAGGGTGGGAATCAGCCCCAGCATTTT.

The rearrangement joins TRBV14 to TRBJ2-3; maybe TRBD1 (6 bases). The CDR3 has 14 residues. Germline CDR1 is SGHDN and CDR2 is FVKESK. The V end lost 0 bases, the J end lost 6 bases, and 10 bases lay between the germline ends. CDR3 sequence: CASSQEIQGDTQYF. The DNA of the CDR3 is TGTGCCAGCAGCCAAGAAATACAGGGCGATACGCAGTATTTT.

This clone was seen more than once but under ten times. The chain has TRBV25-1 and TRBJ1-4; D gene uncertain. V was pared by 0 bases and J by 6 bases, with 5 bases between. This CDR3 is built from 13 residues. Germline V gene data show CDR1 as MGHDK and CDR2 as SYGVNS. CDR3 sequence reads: CASSEYSYEKLFF. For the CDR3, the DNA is TGTGCCAGCAGTGAATATTCCTATGAAAAACTGTTTTTT.

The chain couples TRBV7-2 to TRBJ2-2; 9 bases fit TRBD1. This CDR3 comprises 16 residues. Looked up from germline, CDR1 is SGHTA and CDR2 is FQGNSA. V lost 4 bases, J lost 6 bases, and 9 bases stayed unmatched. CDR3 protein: CASSYRTGVGAGELFF. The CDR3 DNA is TGTGCCAGCAGCTACAGGACAGGGGTCGGCGCCGGGGAGCTGTTTTTT.

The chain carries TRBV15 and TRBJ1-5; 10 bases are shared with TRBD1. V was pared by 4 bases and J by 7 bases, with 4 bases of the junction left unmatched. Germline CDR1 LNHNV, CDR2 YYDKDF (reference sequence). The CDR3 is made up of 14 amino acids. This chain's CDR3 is CATSTDRGGQPQHF. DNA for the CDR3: TGTGCCACCAGCACGGACAGGGGGGGACAGCCCCAGCATTTT.

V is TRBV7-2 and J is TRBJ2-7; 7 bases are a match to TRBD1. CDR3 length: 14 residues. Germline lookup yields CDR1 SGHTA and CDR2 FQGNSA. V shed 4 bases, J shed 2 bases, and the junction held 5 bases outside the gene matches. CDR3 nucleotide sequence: TGTGCCAGCAGCTCGACAGGGTTCCCCTACGAGCAGTACTTC. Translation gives CASSSTGFPYEQYF.

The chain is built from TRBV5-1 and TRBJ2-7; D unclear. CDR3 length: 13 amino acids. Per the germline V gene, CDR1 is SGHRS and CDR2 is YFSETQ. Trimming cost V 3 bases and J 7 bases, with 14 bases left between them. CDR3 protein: CASSSVGPGEQYF. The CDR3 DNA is TGCGCCAGCAGCTCCGTCGGCCCCGGGGAGCAGTACTTC. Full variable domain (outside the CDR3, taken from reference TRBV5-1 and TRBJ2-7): KAGVTQTPRYLIKTRGQQVTLSCSPISGHRSVSWYQQTPGQGLQFLFEYFSETQRNKGNFPGRFSGRQFSNSRSEMNVSTLELGDSALYLCASSSVGPGEQYFGPGTRLTVT.

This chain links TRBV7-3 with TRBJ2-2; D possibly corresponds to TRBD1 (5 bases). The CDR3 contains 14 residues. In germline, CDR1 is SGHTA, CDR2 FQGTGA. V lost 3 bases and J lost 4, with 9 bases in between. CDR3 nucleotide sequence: TGTGCCAGCAGCTTCACGCAGGGCACCGGGGAGCTGTTTTTT. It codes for CASSFTQGTGELFF.

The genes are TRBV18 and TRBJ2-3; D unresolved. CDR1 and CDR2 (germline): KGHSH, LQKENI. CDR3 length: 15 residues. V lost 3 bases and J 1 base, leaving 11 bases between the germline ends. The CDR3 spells CASSPIMDGTDTQYF. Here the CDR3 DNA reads TGTGCCAGCTCACCTATAATGGACGGCACAGATACGCAGTATTTT.

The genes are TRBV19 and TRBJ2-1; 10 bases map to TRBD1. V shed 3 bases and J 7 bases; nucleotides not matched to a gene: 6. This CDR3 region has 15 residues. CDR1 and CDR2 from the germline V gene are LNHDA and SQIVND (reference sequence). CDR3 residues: CASSIRPGQGNEQFF. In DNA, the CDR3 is TGTGCCAGTAGTATCAGACCGGGACAGGGGAATGAGCAGTTCTTC.

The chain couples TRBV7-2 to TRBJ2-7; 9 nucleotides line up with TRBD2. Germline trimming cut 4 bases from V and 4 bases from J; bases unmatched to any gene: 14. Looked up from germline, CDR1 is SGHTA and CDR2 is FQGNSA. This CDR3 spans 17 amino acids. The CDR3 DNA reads TGTGCCAGCAGCTCTAGTTCGGGACTAGCTTTCAGGTACGAGCAGTACTTC. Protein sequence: CASSSSSGLAFRYEQYF.

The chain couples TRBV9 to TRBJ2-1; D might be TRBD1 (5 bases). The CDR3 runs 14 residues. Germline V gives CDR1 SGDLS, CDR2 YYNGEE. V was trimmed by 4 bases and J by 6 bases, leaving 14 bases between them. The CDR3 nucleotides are TGTGCCAGCAGCCGGGCAGGGTTCTCCAATGAGCAGTTCTTC. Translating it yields CASSRAGFSNEQFF.

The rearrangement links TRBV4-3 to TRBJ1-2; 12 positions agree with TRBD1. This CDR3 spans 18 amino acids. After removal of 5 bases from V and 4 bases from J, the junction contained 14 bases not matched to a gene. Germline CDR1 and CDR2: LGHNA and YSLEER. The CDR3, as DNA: TGCGCCAGCAGCTTTCAAACCGGGACAGGGGGCGGTGGCTATGGCTACACCTTC. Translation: CASSFQTGTGGGGYGYTF.

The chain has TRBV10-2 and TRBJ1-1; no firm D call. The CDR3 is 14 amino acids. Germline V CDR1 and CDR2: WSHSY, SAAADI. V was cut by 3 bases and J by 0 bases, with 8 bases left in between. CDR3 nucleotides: TGCGCCAGCAGTGACGGCAGGTTGAACACTGAAGCTTTCTTT. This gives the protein CASSDGRLNTEAFF.

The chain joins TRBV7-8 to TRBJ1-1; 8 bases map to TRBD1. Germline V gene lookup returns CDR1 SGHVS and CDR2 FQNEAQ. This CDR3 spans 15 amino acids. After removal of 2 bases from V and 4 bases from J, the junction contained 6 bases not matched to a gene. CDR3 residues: CASSLSGQGATEAFF. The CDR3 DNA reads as TGTGCCAGCAGCTTATCCGGACAGGGAGCCACTGAAGCTTTCTTT.

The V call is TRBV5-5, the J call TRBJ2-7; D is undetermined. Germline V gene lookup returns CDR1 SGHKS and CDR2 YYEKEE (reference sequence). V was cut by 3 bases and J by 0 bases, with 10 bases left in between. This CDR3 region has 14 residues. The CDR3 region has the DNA TGTGCCAGCAGCTCGTCCCCCTCCTCCTACGAGCAGTACTTC. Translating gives CASSSSPSSYEQYF.

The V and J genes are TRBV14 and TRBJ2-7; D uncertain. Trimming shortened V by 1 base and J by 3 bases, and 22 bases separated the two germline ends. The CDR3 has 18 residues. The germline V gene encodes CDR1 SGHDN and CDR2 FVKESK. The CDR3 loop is CASSQGIGEIRFIYEQYF. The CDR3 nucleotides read TGTGCCAGCAGCCAAGGGATCGGCGAGATTCGTTTCATCTACGAGCAGTACTTC.